There are a few counts of the clone carrying this TCR beta chain. Its antigen is undetermined. This sample is drawn from a study of beta chain features in type 1 diabetes. cDNA synthesis used the whole RNA isolate, giving expressed TCRB sequences. TCRdb's table, derived via immunoSEQ multiplex PCR, lists solely in-frame clones and lacks some. The sample carries about half a million clones, 9.5% to 12% recorded once. Study-wide points: PCR might show a preference for shorter templates, equally across patients and controls.

Germline V gene lookup returns CDR1 LNHDA and CDR2 SQIVND (reference sequence). The V end was cut by 6 bases, the J end by 9 bases, with 18 bases between. There are 14 residues in the CDR3. The gene calls are TRBV19 and TRBJ2-1; TRBD2 might be the D (6 bases). The source of this sequence is a woman under 30 in good health. Material for sequencing was naive CD4+ T cells from blood. CDR3 loop: CASRGTSQRVEQFF. DNA for the CDR3: TGTGCCAGTAGGGGTACTAGCCAGAGAGTTGAGCAGTTCTTC.